A selection of T cell receptor beta chains follows, all from one sample in a study of identical twins. A single record per CDR3 protein comes from TCRdb applying MiXCR to the 5' RACE reads. The sample lists 200,000 to 300,000 distinct CDR3 sequences, about 12% occurring once. These records were also assigned to another study, of yellow fever vaccine responses in identical twins.

Sample: memory (CD45RO+) T cells sorted from blood. Every receptor here comes from a woman aged 18 to 35 in good health. The CDR3 runs from the conserved cysteine through the conserved F or W. Fields, in order: J gene, clone size, V gene, D gene, CDR3 protein, CDR3 DNA. A D gene is named only where the DNA matches it firmly. The size of a clone is reported for some rows only, either as once, few or many, or as a class for expanded clones.

j_gene: TRBJ1-2; abundance: many; v_gene: TRBV4-1; d_gene: TRBD1; CDR3aa: CASSPQGFGYTF; CDR3nt: TGCGCCAGCAGCCCACAGGGGTTCGGCTACACCTTC
j_gene: TRBJ2-6; abundance: many; v_gene: TRBV11-2; d_gene: .; CDR3aa: CASSPEGTGNSGANVLTF; CDR3nt: TGTGCCAGCAGCCCAGAGGGAACGGGAAACTCTGGGGCCAACGTCCTGACTTTC
j_gene: TRBJ2-2; abundance: many; v_gene: TRBV4-2; d_gene: .; CDR3aa: CASSQGRDHTGELFF; CDR3nt: TGTGCCAGCAGCCAAGGGAGGGATCACACCGGGGAGCTGTTTTTT
j_gene: TRBJ2-3; abundance: .; v_gene: TRBV5-8; d_gene: TRBD2; CDR3aa: CASRDGTSGRITDTQYF; CDR3nt: TGTGCCAGCAGGGATGGGACTAGCGGGAGGATAACAGATACGCAGTATTTT
j_gene: TRBJ2-1; abundance: .; v_gene: TRBV2; d_gene: .; CDR3aa: CARRLVDEQFF; CDR3nt: TGTGCCAGAAGACTAGTCGATGAGCAGTTCTTC
j_gene: TRBJ2-1; abundance: many; v_gene: TRBV12-3/TRBV12-4; d_gene: .; CDR3aa: CASSLPLGRGKDEQFF; CDR3nt: TGTGCCAGCAGCCTCCCCCTAGGACGAGGTAAGGATGAGCAGTTCTTC
j_gene: TRBJ2-1; abundance: few; v_gene: TRBV7-9; d_gene: TRBD2; CDR3aa: CASSLAGDNEQFF; CDR3nt: TGTGCCAGCAGCTTGGCGGGGGACAATGAGCAGTTCTTC
j_gene: TRBJ1-4; abundance: many; v_gene: TRBV29-1; d_gene: .; CDR3aa: CSVGAAPTNEKLFF; CDR3nt: TGCAGCGTTGGGGCGGCGCCAACTAATGAAAAACTGTTTTTT
j_gene: TRBJ2-1; abundance: .; v_gene: TRBV29-1; d_gene: .; CDR3aa: CSVPYWGLNEQFF; CDR3nt: TGCAGCGTGCCCTATTGGGGGCTCAATGAGCAGTTCTTC
j_gene: TRBJ2-3; abundance: few; v_gene: TRBV3-1; d_gene: .; CDR3aa: CASSQEESWTDTQYF; CDR3nt: TGTGCCAGCAGCCAAGAAGAGAGTTGGACAGATACGCAGTATTTT
j_gene: TRBJ2-1; abundance: .; v_gene: TRBV6-4; d_gene: TRBD1; CDR3aa: CASSPAGTANEQFF; CDR3nt: TGTGCCAGCAGCCCAGCCGGGACAGCCAATGAGCAGTTCTTC
j_gene: TRBJ2-3; abundance: few; v_gene: TRBV9; d_gene: .; CDR3aa: CASSQSGFGGAFPDTQYF; CDR3nt: TGTGCCAGCAGCCAGTCGGGATTCGGGGGCGCATTCCCAGATACGCAGTATTTT
j_gene: TRBJ2-3; abundance: many; v_gene: TRBV6-1; d_gene: TRBD2; CDR3aa: CASSESSGGSTDTQYF; CDR3nt: TGTGCCAGCAGTGAGTCTAGCGGGGGTAGCACAGATACGCAGTATTTT
j_gene: TRBJ2-7; abundance: .; v_gene: TRBV6-5; d_gene: .; CDR3aa: CASSYMNGLPYEQYF; CDR3nt: TGTGCCAGCAGTTACATGAATGGACTACCCTACGAGCAGTACTTC
j_gene: TRBJ2-2; abundance: many; v_gene: TRBV6-6; d_gene: .; CDR3aa: CASSYGPGELFF; CDR3nt: TGTGCCAGCAGTTATGGGCCTGGGGAGCTGTTTTTT
j_gene: TRBJ2-7; abundance: few; v_gene: TRBV28; d_gene: .; CDR3aa: CASSSSVGEQYF; CDR3nt: TGTGCCAGCAGTTCCAGCGTTGGCGAGCAGTACTTC
j_gene: TRBJ2-3; abundance: many; v_gene: TRBV4-1; d_gene: TRBD2; CDR3aa: CASSRLAGGEFADTQYF; CDR3nt: TGCGCCAGCAGCCGCCTAGCGGGGGGTGAATTCGCAGATACGCAGTATTTT
j_gene: TRBJ2-5; abundance: few; v_gene: TRBV20-1; d_gene: .; CDR3aa: CSARKETQYF; CDR3nt: TGCAGTGCTAGAAAAGAGACCCAGTACTTC
j_gene: TRBJ2-3; abundance: many; v_gene: TRBV2; d_gene: .; CDR3aa: CASSFGPRDGKYF; CDR3nt: TGTGCCAGCAGTTTCGGACCGCGGGACGGGAAGTATTTT
j_gene: TRBJ2-5; abundance: .; v_gene: TRBV28; d_gene: TRBD2; CDR3aa: CASIQRGAWTETQYF; CDR3nt: TGTGCCAGCATCCAGCGGGGGGCCTGGACGGAGACCCAGTACTTC
j_gene: TRBJ1-6; abundance: many; v_gene: TRBV4-2; d_gene: TRBD1; CDR3aa: CASSQESGGRNSPLHF; CDR3nt: TGTGCCAGCAGCCAAGAGTCAGGGGGCCGCAATTCACCCCTCCACTTT
j_gene: TRBJ2-7; abundance: few; v_gene: TRBV19; d_gene: .; CDR3aa: CASSISEGQQYF; CDR3nt: TGTGCCAGTAGTATATCGGAGGGCCAGCAGTACTTC
j_gene: TRBJ2-1; abundance: few; v_gene: TRBV20-1; d_gene: TRBD2; CDR3aa: CSAKTSGRSYNEQFF; CDR3nt: TGCAGTGCAAAGACTAGCGGGAGGTCCTACAATGAGCAGTTCTTC
j_gene: TRBJ1-1; abundance: .; v_gene: TRBV5-1; d_gene: .; CDR3aa: CASSLAGPKNTEAFF; CDR3nt: TGCGCCAGCAGCTTAGCAGGACCTAAAAACACTGAAGCTTTCTTT
j_gene: TRBJ1-1; abundance: once; v_gene: TRBV30; d_gene: .; CDR3aa: CAWSLRSNTEAFF; CDR3nt: TGTGCCTGGAGTTTACGGAGTAACACTGAAGCTTTCTTT
j_gene: TRBJ2-1; abundance: few; v_gene: TRBV27; d_gene: .; CDR3aa: CASSDSGTNPYNEQFF; CDR3nt: TGTGCCAGCAGTGATTCCGGGACAAATCCCTACAATGAGCAGTTCTTC
j_gene: TRBJ2-7; abundance: .; v_gene: TRBV7-2; d_gene: .; CDR3aa: CASSQRGQTVEQYF; CDR3nt: TGTGCCAGCAGCCAGCGCGGACAAACGGTCGAGCAGTACTTC
j_gene: TRBJ2-1; abundance: few; v_gene: TRBV6-1; d_gene: .; CDR3aa: CAAGRASDNEQFF; CDR3nt: TGTGCCGCGGGGCGGGCTAGCGACAATGAGCAGTTCTTC
j_gene: TRBJ2-1; abundance: .; v_gene: TRBV9; d_gene: TRBD2; CDR3aa: CASSVGGTSDNEQFF; CDR3nt: TGTGCCAGCAGCGTGGGGGGGACCTCTGACAATGAGCAGTTCTTC
j_gene: TRBJ2-1; abundance: .; v_gene: TRBV12-3/TRBV12-4; d_gene: .; CDR3aa: CASSDDRAWTSNSF; CDR3nt: TGTGCCAGCAGTGATGACAGGGCCTGGACTAGCAACAGCTTC
j_gene: TRBJ2-7; abundance: many; v_gene: TRBV6-1; d_gene: TRBD1; CDR3aa: CASSFRDRSYEQYF; CDR3nt: TGTGCCAGCAGCTTCCGGGACAGATCCTACGAGCAGTACTTC
j_gene: TRBJ1-1; abundance: .; v_gene: TRBV20-1; d_gene: .; CDR3aa: CSARENTEAFF; CDR3nt: TGCAGTGCTAGAGAGAACACTGAAGCTTTCTTT
j_gene: TRBJ2-2; abundance: few; v_gene: TRBV24-1; d_gene: .; CDR3aa: CATSDLSLDTGELFF; CDR3nt: TGTGCCACCAGTGATTTAAGTCTGGACACCGGGGAGCTGTTTTTT